This T cell receptor (beta chain) comes out of a study of T cells expressing NK-cell markers. In regard to this clonotype: As yet, its antigen is unknown.

TCRdb re-called the 5' RACE reads; every CDR3 protein appears as one record, without DNA. The sample includes 200,000 to 300,000 distinct CDR3 sequences. In germline, CDR1 is SGHKS, CDR2 YYEKEE (reference sequence). The CDR3 loop spans 16 amino acids. Study findings and constraints: These clonotypes also led the CD3+CD56-NKG2C+ fraction in a few donors.

The TCR sequence derives from a man between 18 and 35 years old in good health. The chain carries TRBV5-5 and TRBJ2-3; TCRdb names TRBD1, which stays unverified in the absence of DNA. Sequencing was carried out using blood T cells: a sorted CD56 or NKG2C T cell subset, CD4+ or CD8+ T cells, or bulk PBMC T cells (not recorded which). The CDR3 spells CASRYAGQGMKDTQYF.